These 18 T cell receptor beta chains share one sample of origin, sequenced in a study of T cell responses to AZD1222 COVID-19 vaccine. Sequencing used immunoSEQ multiplex PCR; TCRdb keeps in-frame clones, though not all of them. The repertoire holds under 150,000 clones, with 93% as singletons. The input for sequencing was peripheral blood, taken on day 0 of AZD1222 vaccination. The receptors were gathered from an adult in good health.

The chain has TRBV30 and TRBJ2-7; D ambiguous. This CDR3 spans 13 amino acids. Trimming cost V 2 bases and J 2 bases, with 10 bases left between them. The germline V gene encodes CDR1 GTSNPN and CDR2 SVGIG (reference sequence). CDR3 coding DNA: TGTGCCTGGAGTCTGGGTCAGCCCTACGAGCAGTACTTC. Its translation is CAWSLGQPYEQYF.

The chain combines TRBV19 with TRBJ2-7, with D tentatively TRBD1 or TRBD2 (5 bases each). The V gene lost 5 bases and the J gene lost 0 bases, with 8 bases spanning the gap. This CDR3 has 13 residues. Looked up from germline, CDR1 is LNHDA and CDR2 is SQIVND (reference sequence). The CDR3 spells CASSPGTSYEQYF. DNA of the CDR3: TGTGCCAGTAGTCCGGGGACCTCCTACGAGCAGTACTTC.

The chain has TRBV5-4 and TRBJ1-2, with a possible D match to TRBD1 (5 bases). CDR1 SGHNT and CDR2 YYREEE come from the germline V gene (reference sequence). Deletions cut 1 base from V and 2 bases from J, with 12 bases between. This CDR3 has 15 amino acids. The CDR3 reads CASSLMGDRNYGYTF. CDR3 nucleotides: TGTGCCAGCAGCTTGATGGGGGACCGGAACTATGGCTACACCTTC.

The chain combines TRBV19 with TRBJ1-5; TRBD1 matches at 9 bases. Germline values: CDR1 LNHDA, CDR2 SQIVND (reference sequence). This CDR3 is 16 amino acids long. The V segment lost 8 bases and the J segment 6 bases; nucleotides outside the gene matches: 14. The DNA of the CDR3 is TGTGCCAGTGGGATTCTCGGACAGGGGATGGGTCAGCCCCAGCATTTT. Its protein is CASGILGQGMGQPQHF.

This clone was observed a single time. The V call is TRBV5-1, the J call TRBJ1-2; TRBD1 is a possible D gene (5 bases). In germline, CDR1 is SGHRS, CDR2 YFSETQ. V was pared by 0 bases and J by 7 bases, with 13 bases between. The CDR3 extends over 14 amino acids. The CDR3 is CASSLEGTSGGYTF. CDR3 sequence (DNA): TGCGCCAGCAGCTTGGAGGGGACCTCGGGTGGCTACACCTTC. Combining the CDR3 with reference TRBV5-1 and TRBJ1-2 gives the whole variable domain KAGVTQTPRYLIKTRGQQVTLSCSPISGHRSVSWYQQTPGQGLQFLFEYFSETQRNKGNFPGRFSGRQFSNSRSEMNVSTLELGDSALYLCASSLEGTSGGYTFGSGTRLTVV.

V and J are TRBV6-1 and TRBJ2-7; TRBD1 matches 9 bases. Per germline, CDR1 MNHNS and CDR2 SASEGT. Trimming took 2 bases from V and 4 from J; bases not matched to a gene: 15. The CDR3 is made up of 18 amino acids. CDR3 sequence: CASSELGTGISVPYEQYF. The CDR3 DNA reads as TGTGCCAGCAGTGAATTAGGGACAGGGATCTCGGTTCCTTACGAGCAGTACTTC.

J is TRBJ2-7 and V is TRBV2; 8 positions match TRBD2. Germline V gives CDR1 SNHLY, CDR2 FYNNEI. The CDR3 has 16 residues. Trimming removed 1 base from V and 3 bases from J; junction bases left unmatched: 8. The CDR3 loop reads CASSEELAGGVYEQYF. CDR3 nucleotide sequence: TGTGCCAGCAGTGAAGAATTGGCGGGGGGCGTCTACGAGCAGTACTTC.

The chain combines TRBV15 with TRBJ2-3, with D possibly matching TRBD1 (6 bases). Trimming removed 0 bases at V and 5 bases at J, with 15 bases between. In germline, CDR1 is LNHNV, CDR2 YYDKDF (reference sequence). This CDR3 contains 16 residues. CDR3 protein: CATSRERRQEIDTQYF. In DNA form, the CDR3 reads TGTGCCACCAGCAGAGAGAGGCGACAGGAGATAGATACGCAGTATTTT.

The chain has TRBV28 and TRBJ1-5; D might be TRBD1 (5 bases). Germline lookup yields CDR1 MDHEN and CDR2 SYDVKM. This CDR3 comprises 14 residues. V gave up 7 bases and J gave up 6 bases, with 16 bases separating them. The CDR3 sequence is CASNRGVGSQPQHF. The CDR3, as DNA: TGTGCCAGCAACCGGGGGGTTGGGAGTCAGCCCCAGCATTTT.

This chain connects TRBV5-6 to TRBJ2-7, with a weak D call TRBD1 (6 bases). The CDR3 is 14 residues long. Germline V lookup: CDR1 SGHDT, CDR2 YYEEEE. V was pared by 5 bases and J by 3 bases, with 15 bases between. The CDR3 DNA sequence: TGTGCCAGCAGAACCAGACAGGTCCACTACGAGCAGTACTTC. Translation: CASRTRQVHYEQYF.

As for this clone: Other DNA sequences in the same sample also yield this CDR3. V and J are TRBV12-3 or TRBV12-4 and TRBJ2-1; D is ambiguous. Trimming stripped 7 bases from V and 5 bases from J, with 9 bases between. The CDR3 totals 12 residues. This CDR3 reads CASTPSNNEQFF. DNA of the CDR3: TGTGCCAGCACCCCTTCGAACAATGAGCAGTTCTTC.

The chain uses TRBV30 and TRBJ1-2; D gene unclear. Trimming left V 5 bases short and J 6 bases short, with 7 bases between. Germline CDR1 reads GTSNPN; CDR2 reads SVGIG (reference sequence). The CDR3 runs 10 residues. CDR3 sequence reads: CAWGLDGYTF. As DNA, the CDR3 is TGTGCCTGGGGCTTAGATGGCTACACCTTC.

The chain has TRBV9 and TRBJ1-2, with 7 bases identical to TRBD1. This CDR3 comprises 13 residues. V dropped 5 bases and J dropped 4; count of bases not matched to a gene: 5. Germline loops: CDR1 SGDLS, CDR2 YYNGEE. The CDR3 coding sequence is TGTGCCAGCAGGACAGGGCGGATCTATGGCTACACCTTC. Encoded protein: CASRTGRIYGYTF.

CDR3 sequence: CASSHPRANEQYF. CDR3 coding DNA: TGTGCCAGCAGTCACCCCAGGGCGAACGAGCAGTACTTC. The chain employs TRBV11-2 and TRBJ2-7, with D maybe TRBD1 (5 bases). This CDR3 has 13 amino acids. Between the trimmed V and J ends, which lost 6 bases and 5 bases, there was a span of 14 bases. Looked up from germline, CDR1 is SGHAT and CDR2 is FQNNGV.

This chain connects TRBV19 to TRBJ1-4, with D possibly TRBD1 on 5 matching bases. The CDR3 loop spans 16 amino acids. Trimming took 6 bases from V and 2 from J, leaving 16 bases between them. The germline CDR1 and CDR2 sequences are LNHDA and SQIVND (reference sequence). The CDR3 spells CASSALLTATNEKLFF. The DNA of the CDR3 is TGTGCCAGTAGCGCCCTCTTGACAGCCACTAATGAAAAACTGTTTTTT.

The V and J genes are TRBV9 and TRBJ1-2, with D possibly matching TRBD1 (5 bases). Trimming shortened V by 4 bases and J by 6 bases, and 13 bases separated the two germline ends. CDR1 and CDR2 from the germline V gene are SGDLS and YYNGEE. The length of the CDR3 is 13 residues. CDR3 nucleotide sequence: TGTGCCAGCAGCCGACAGCCCTGGGATGGCTACACCTTC. Protein sequence: CASSRQPWDGYTF. The variable domain in full, with the rest retrieved from reference TRBV9 and TRBJ1-2, is DSGVTQTPKHLITATGQRVTLRCSPRSGDLSVYWYQQSLDQGLQFLIQYYNGEERAKGNILERFSAQQFPDLHSELNLSSLELGDSALYFCASSRQPWDGYTFGSGTRLTVV.

This chain uses TRBV10-3 with TRBJ2-7, with D tentatively TRBD2 (6 bases). The CDR3 runs 15 residues. CDR1 is ENHRY, CDR2 SYGVKD, per germline. The V end was cut by 2 bases, the J end by 4 bases, with 15 bases between. CDR3 DNA: TGTGCCATCAGTGAGCCCCAGCGGGTTCCTTACGAGCAGTACTTC. It codes for CAISEPQRVPYEQYF.

This chain uses TRBV29-1 with TRBJ2-1; D call uncertain. The germline CDR1 and CDR2 sequences are SQVTM and ANQGSEA. Trimming removed 5 bases at V and 3 bases at J, with 8 bases between. The CDR3 is 12 amino acids. The CDR3 loop reads CSVPLDYNEQFF. CDR3 nucleotide sequence: TGCAGCGTTCCCTTAGACTACAATGAGCAGTTCTTC.